The source of this T cell receptor beta chain is a study of human T cells and chemical hapten exposure. Findings of the study overall: DPC sensitization left the count of TCRs above 1 in 1000 unchanged.

This clonotype was seen repeatedly, ten times or more. Its specificity is not known. Someone pulled total RNA out of unfractionated whole blood. The library labeled individual cDNA molecules by adding unique molecular identifiers to them. Each CDR3 protein is one row after TCRdb ran MiXCR on the reads. The sample has about 120,000 distinct CDR3 sequences, over 6.5% seen once. The sequenced sample consisted of whole blood. This clonotype was sampled from a human donor in good health. Some clones in this sample may be carry-over from other donors' samples.

This CDR3 reads CASSDNSLASNQPQHF. CDR3 coding DNA: TGTGCCAGCAGTGATAATTCACTCGCTAGCAATCAGCCCCAGCATTTT. This rearrangement joins TRBV25-1 to TRBJ1-5, with no clear D. Trimming shortened V by 3 bases and J by 0 bases, and 12 bases separated the two germline ends. Germline values: CDR1 MGHDK, CDR2 SYGVNS. The CDR3 runs 16 residues.